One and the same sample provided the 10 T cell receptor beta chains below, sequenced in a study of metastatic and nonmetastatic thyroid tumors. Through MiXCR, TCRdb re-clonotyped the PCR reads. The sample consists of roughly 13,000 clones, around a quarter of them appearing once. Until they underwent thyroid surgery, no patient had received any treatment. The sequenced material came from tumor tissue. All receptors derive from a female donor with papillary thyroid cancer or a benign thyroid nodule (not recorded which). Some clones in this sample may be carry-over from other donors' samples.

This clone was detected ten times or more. CDR3 DNA: TGTGCCAGCAGTTACTCGATGACAGGGAGCTCCTACAATGAGCAGTTCTTC. As protein: CASSYSMTGSSYNEQFF. V and J are TRBV6-5 and TRBJ2-1; 7 nucleotides line up with TRBD1. The ends lost 0 bases at V and 0 bases at J; junction bases unmatched: 5. CDR1 is MNHEY, CDR2 SVGAGI, per germline. CDR3 length: 17 amino acids.

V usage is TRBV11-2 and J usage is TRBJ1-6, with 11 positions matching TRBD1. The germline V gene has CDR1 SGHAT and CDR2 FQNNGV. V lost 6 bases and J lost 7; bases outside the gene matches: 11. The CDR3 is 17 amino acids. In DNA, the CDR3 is TGTGCCAGCAGGACCGACCGGGGACAGGGGGGGAATTCACCCCTCCACTTT. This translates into CASRTDRGQGGNSPLHF.

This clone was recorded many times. CDR3 loop: CASSVMVNTEAFF. CDR3 nucleotide sequence: TGTGCCAGCAGTGTTATGGTGAACACTGAAGCTTTCTTT. The genes are TRBV2 and TRBJ1-1; unclear D gene. The ends were cut back, 4 bases at V and 0 bases at J, with 6 bases in the middle. CDR3 size: 13 residues. Germline CDR1 and CDR2: SNHLY and FYNNEI.

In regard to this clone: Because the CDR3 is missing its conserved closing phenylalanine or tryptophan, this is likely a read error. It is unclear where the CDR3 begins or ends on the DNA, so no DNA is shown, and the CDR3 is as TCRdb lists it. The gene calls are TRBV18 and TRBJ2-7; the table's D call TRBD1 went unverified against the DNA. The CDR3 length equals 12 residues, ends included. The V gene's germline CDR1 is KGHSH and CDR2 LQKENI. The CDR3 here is CASSNGMGHAGL.

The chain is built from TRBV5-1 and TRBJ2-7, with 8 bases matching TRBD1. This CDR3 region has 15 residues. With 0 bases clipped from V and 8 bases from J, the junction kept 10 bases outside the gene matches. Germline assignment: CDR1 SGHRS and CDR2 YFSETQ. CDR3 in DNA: TGCGCCAGCAGCTTGGGAGGGGAAAGACAGGGGAAGCAGTACTTC. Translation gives CASSLGGERQGKQYF.

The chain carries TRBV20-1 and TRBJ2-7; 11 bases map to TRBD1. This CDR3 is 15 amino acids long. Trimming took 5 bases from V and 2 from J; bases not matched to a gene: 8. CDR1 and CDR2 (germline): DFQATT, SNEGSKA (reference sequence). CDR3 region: CSALKPGQGAYEQYF. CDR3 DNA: TGCAGTGCTCTTAAACCGGGACAGGGGGCCTACGAGCAGTACTTC.

CDR3 in amino acids: CSADWTGGNPDTQYF. The DNA for the CDR3 is TGCAGTGCTGATTGGACAGGGGGAAATCCAGATACGCAGTATTTT. The genes are TRBV20-1 and TRBJ2-3, with 10 bases identical to TRBD1. The CDR3 has 15 amino acids. Losses at the gene ends were 5 bases for V and 4 bases for J; bases not matched to a gene: 9. The germline CDR1 and CDR2 sequences are DFQATT and SNEGSKA (reference sequence).

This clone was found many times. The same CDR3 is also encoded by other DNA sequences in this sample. The CDR3: CSSSGLAGETQYF. The CDR3 DNA sequence: TGCAGCTCCTCGGGACTAGCGGGAGAGACCCAGTACTTC. The J gene is TRBJ2-5, the V gene TRBV29-1, with 12 bases identical to TRBD2. V was clipped by 8 bases and J by 4 bases; unmatched bases: 5. Germline CDR1 is SQVTM and CDR2 is ANQGSEA. CDR3 size: 13 residues.

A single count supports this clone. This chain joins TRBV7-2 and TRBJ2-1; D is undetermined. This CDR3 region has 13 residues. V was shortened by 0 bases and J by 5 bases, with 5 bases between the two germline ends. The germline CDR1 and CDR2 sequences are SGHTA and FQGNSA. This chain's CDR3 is CASSLARDNEQFF. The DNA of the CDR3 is TGTGCCAGCAGCTTAGCACGGGACAATGAGCAGTTCTTC.

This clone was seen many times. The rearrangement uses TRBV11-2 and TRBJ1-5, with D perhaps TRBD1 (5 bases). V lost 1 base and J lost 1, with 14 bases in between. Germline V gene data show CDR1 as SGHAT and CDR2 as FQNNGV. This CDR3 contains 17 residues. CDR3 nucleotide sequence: TGTGCCAGCAGCTTAGGGATGGGGAGGGGCAGCAATCAGCCCCAGCATTTT. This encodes CASSLGMGRGSNQPQHF.